Below are 14 T cell receptor beta chains sequenced from a single sample in a study of PD-L1 blockade in urothelial cancer. TCRdb's table, derived via immunoSEQ multiplex PCR, lists solely in-frame clones and lacks some. The top ten clones hold 1.9% of a sample with around 50,000 clones, approximately 85% of them seen once. As for time point: peripheral blood 6 weeks after treatment start. Sequenced material: PBMCs, taken around atezolizumab (anti-PD-L1) treatment. The receptor source for this set is a man over 45 with urothelial cancer.

The J gene is TRBJ2-7, the V gene TRBV6-6; maybe TRBD2 (6 bases). V dropped 4 bases and J dropped 0 bases, with 13 bases sitting between them. The CDR3 consists of 15 residues. Germline CDR1 is MNHNY and CDR2 is SVGAGI (reference sequence). The CDR3 is CASSLGLGGSYEQYF. The CDR3 DNA follows: TGTGCCAGCAGTTTGGGACTCGGGGGCTCCTACGAGCAGTACTTC.

This clone has a handful of counts. The V gene is TRBV27, the J gene TRBJ2-2; possible D gene TRBD2, 5 bases. Between the trimmed V and J ends, which lost 6 bases and 6 bases, there was a span of 8 bases. In germline, CDR1 is MNHEY, CDR2 SMNVEV (reference sequence). The CDR3 runs 12 residues. CDR3 protein: CASRGGAGELFF. CDR3 DNA: TGTGCCAGCAGAGGAGGAGCCGGGGAGCTGTTTTTT.

The chain couples TRBV25-1 to TRBJ2-2; D is ambiguous. Trimming cost V 7 bases and J 6 bases, with 15 bases left between them. The CDR3 has 14 amino acids. CDR1 is MGHDK and CDR2 is SYGVNS in the germline V gene. The CDR3 is CASTSMSSSGELFF. The CDR3 DNA reads TGTGCCAGCACCTCCATGAGTAGCTCCGGGGAGCTGTTTTTT.

This chain uses TRBV6-1 with TRBJ1-1; possible D gene TRBD1, 5 bases. CDR3 length: 13 residues. Germline lookup yields CDR1 MNHNS and CDR2 SASEGT. Deletions cut 6 bases from V and 8 bases from J, with 16 bases between. The CDR3 protein is CASRAGQPIEAFF. The CDR3 DNA is TGTGCCAGCAGGGCGGGGCAGCCCATAGAAGCTTTCTTT.

This clone was counted a single time. The chain joins TRBV7-8 to TRBJ2-7, with D perhaps matching TRBD2 (6 bases). The V end was cut by 1 base, the J end by 7 bases, with 14 bases between. Germline V gene lookup returns CDR1 SGHVS and CDR2 FQNEAQ. This CDR3 comprises 14 residues. The CDR3 sequence is CASSLEEGRPEQYF. The DNA of the CDR3 is TGTGCCAGCAGCTTAGAGGAGGGACGGCCGGAGCAGTACTTC.

The J gene is TRBJ2-7, the V gene TRBV7-9; 7 positions agree with TRBD1. Germline CDR1 reads SEHNR; CDR2 reads FQNEAQ (reference sequence). CDR3 length: 14 residues. Trimming cost V 2 bases and J 7 bases; bases outside gene matches: 8. CDR3 in DNA: TGTGCCAGCAGCTTATTTCAGGGGGTGAGTGAGCAGTACTTC. As protein: CASSLFQGVSEQYF.

The CDR3 DNA reads as TGTGCCAGCTCACCGTTGGGACTAGCGACCGGGGAGCTGTTTTTT. Translation gives CASSPLGLATGELFF. The chain has TRBV18 and TRBJ2-2; 10 nucleotides line up with TRBD2. CDR1 and CDR2 from the germline V gene are KGHSH and LQKENI. The CDR3 spans 15 residues. The V segment lost 3 bases and the J segment 5 bases; nucleotides outside the gene matches: 3.

The rearrangement joins TRBV10-2 to TRBJ2-7; 7 bases are shared with TRBD2. The CDR3 sequence is 14 residues long. Germline V CDR1 and CDR2: WSHSY, SAAADI. Trimming removed 6 bases from V and 1 base from J; junction bases left unmatched: 6. The CDR3 DNA follows: TGCGCCAGCAGGAAGCGGGATCCTTCCTACGAGCAGTACTTC. Translated: CASRKRDPSYEQYF.

This clone occurred a few times. This chain joins TRBV5-1 and TRBJ2-3; possible D gene TRBD1, 5 bases. Germline V gene data show CDR1 as SGHRS and CDR2 as YFSETQ. CDR3 size: 12 residues. V dropped 5 bases and J dropped 4 bases, with 8 bases sitting between them. The CDR3 nucleotides are TGCGCCAGCAGTGAAGGGGCAGATACGCAGTATTTT. Translated: CASSEGADTQYF.

V is TRBV28 and J is TRBJ2-5, with 9 bases lining up with TRBD1. CDR1 and CDR2 (germline): MDHEN, SYDVKM. The CDR3 runs to 15 residues. Trimming removed 6 bases from V and 4 bases from J; junction bases left unmatched: 9. The DNA for the CDR3 is TGTGCCAGCAGCCTAGTACAGGGGGCGGGAGAGACCCAGTACTTC. It encodes CASSLVQGAGETQYF.

The chain is built from TRBV18 and TRBJ2-6; the D gene is possibly TRBD2 (6 bases). From germline, CDR1 is KGHSH and CDR2 LQKENI. This CDR3 contains 18 residues. V lost 6 bases, J lost 0 bases, and 18 bases lay in between. The CDR3 sequence: CASSPVRGGYSGANVLTF. The CDR3 DNA sequence: TGTGCCAGCTCCCCGGTGAGGGGAGGTTACTCTGGGGCCAACGTCCTGACTTTC.

In its sample, this clone was seen a few times. The chain uses TRBV7-2 and TRBJ2-7; TRBD2 is a possible D gene (5 bases). Germline values: CDR1 SGHTA, CDR2 FQGNSA. This CDR3 has 12 residues. Trimming took 2 bases from V and 6 from J, leaving 8 bases between them. This CDR3 is CASSLSLAEQYF. The CDR3 nucleotides read TGTGCCAGCAGCTTATCCCTAGCCGAGCAGTACTTC.

This clone was seen at least ten times. This chain joins TRBV6-1 and TRBJ2-1, with TRBD2 identical over 7 bases. Germline CDR1 MNHNS, CDR2 SASEGT. V was pared by 0 bases and J by 11 bases, with 1 base of the junction left unmatched. This CDR3 region has 12 residues. The CDR3 protein is CASSEARGKQFF. CDR3 DNA sequence: TGTGCCAGCAGTGAAGCGCGGGGGAAGCAGTTCTTC.

This clone was counted a single time. Other DNA sequences from this sample encode an identical CDR3 as well. The V call is TRBV9, the J call TRBJ2-5; D not certain. The germline V gene has CDR1 SGDLS and CDR2 YYNGEE. V was cut by 0 bases and J by 1 base, with 4 bases left in between. The CDR3 runs 13 residues. CDR3 amino acids: CASSVDSQETQYF. CDR3 in DNA: TGTGCCAGCAGCGTAGATAGCCAAGAGACCCAGTACTTC.